This T cell receptor (beta chain) came from a study of shared clonotypes between healthy human individuals. This clone was detected only once. Libraries were prepared by immunoSEQ multiplex PCR; TCRdb keeps only in-frame clonotypes and omits some of them. The sample has fewer than 3 million clones; less than 95% are singletons. Sequencing used naive CD4+ T cells from PBMCs. The subset is: CD45RA+ positively selected. The TCR sequence derives from a man younger than 35 in good health. Some clones in this sample may be carry-over from other donors' samples.

Here the CDR3 DNA reads TGTGCCAGCAGCGCCGGCACGAACACCGGGGAGCTGTTTTTT. This gives the protein CASSAGTNTGELFF. The chain links TRBV7-3 to TRBJ2-2; D is undetermined. Germline CDR1 SGHTA, CDR2 FQGTGA. CDR3 length equals 14 residues. Trimming pared 5 bases from V and 0 bases from J, leaving 7 bases between.